One and the same sample provided the 13 T cell receptor beta chains below, sequenced in a study of Graves' ophthalmopathy and Graves' hyperthyroidism. Amplification of the TCR beta CDR3 regions used RNA transcripts (as template). An opening RT-PCR round employed HTBI primers and preceded a second-round multiplex PCR. One entry per CDR3 protein, called by TCRdb with MiXCR from the multiplex PCR reads. Counted here are a few hundred thousand distinct CDR3 sequences, 15% to 20% occurring once; the ten biggest clones make up about 2.4%. Sequenced material: peripheral blood. The receptors originated from an adult woman with stable Graves' hyperthyroidism.

This clonotype was counted a few times. The V gene is TRBV13, the J gene TRBJ2-7; 8 positions match TRBD1. The CDR3 runs to 15 residues. V gave up 5 bases and J gave up 0 bases; unmatched junction bases: 6. Germline V CDR1 and CDR2: PRHDT, FYEKMQ (reference sequence). CDR3 sequence: CASSRDRGHSYEQYF. DNA for the CDR3: TGTGCCAGCAGCCGAGACAGGGGACACTCCTACGAGCAGTACTTC.

This clonotype occurred many times. This chain uses TRBV6-5 with TRBJ2-4; 7 nucleotides line up with TRBD2. The J segment lost 3 bases and the V segment lost 2 bases, leaving 10 bases of the junction unmatched. Germline values: CDR1 MNHEY, CDR2 SVGAGI. CDR3 length equals 17 residues. CDR3 sequence (DNA): TGTGCCAGCAGTTACGTAGGTACTAGCGAGATCAAAAACATTCAGTACTTC. Translated: CASSYVGTSEIKNIQYF.

This clonotype was picked up one time. One end of the junction does not line up with germline, which may come from a read error. J is TRBJ2-2 and V is TRBV2; TRBD2 matches 8 bases. The CDR3 is made up of 13 amino acids. The germline V gene has CDR1 SNHLY and CDR2 FYNNEI. CDR3 sequence (DNA): TGTGCCAGCAGCCCAATCGGGAGGGGGGATCTGTTTTTT. As protein: CASSPIGRGDLFF.

The table lists this clonotype with a few counts. The J gene is TRBJ1-5, the V gene TRBV12-3 or TRBV12-4; D remains ambiguous. The length of the CDR3 is 16 residues. The ends were cut back, 6 bases at V and 0 bases at J, with 15 bases in the middle. CDR3 sequence (DNA): TGTGCCAGCAGGCCCTCCTCAACTTATAGCAATCAGCCCCAGCATTTT. It codes for CASRPSSTYSNQPQHF.

This clonotype was picked up many times. The rearrangement uses TRBV11-2 and TRBJ2-7; the D gene is possibly TRBD1 (5 bases). The CDR3 has 15 amino acids. Trimming shortened V by 0 bases and J by 0 bases, and 9 bases separated the two germline ends. Germline V gene lookup returns CDR1 SGHAT and CDR2 FQNNGV. In DNA, the CDR3 is TGTGCCAGCAGCTTAGATCAGGGCTACTCCTACGAGCAGTACTTC. Its translation is CASSLDQGYSYEQYF.

Many counts were recorded for this clonotype. The V call is TRBV20-1, the J call TRBJ2-7; 10 bases line up with TRBD2. In germline, CDR1 is DFQATT, CDR2 SNEGSKA (reference sequence). The CDR3 is 15 residues long. The junction had 9 bases not matched to a gene; V was cut back by 4 bases and J by 3 bases. DNA for the CDR3: TGCAGTGCTACTGACGGGACTAGCGCATACTACGAGCAGTACTTC. The encoded protein is CSATDGTSAYYEQYF.

This clonotype was recorded many times. The chain is built from TRBV5-1 and TRBJ2-7; D is unclear. Between the trimmed V and J ends, which lost 0 bases and 6 bases, there was a span of 13 bases. CDR3 length: 14 residues. Germline V gene lookup returns CDR1 SGHRS and CDR2 YFSETQ. CDR3 region: CASSLGIEVFEQYF. The CDR3 bases are TGCGCCAGCAGCTTGGGAATTGAGGTTTTCGAGCAGTACTTC.

This clonotype was recorded a few times. The chain is built from TRBV2 and TRBJ1-1; D gene unclear. Deletions cut 7 bases from V and 1 base from J, with 1 base between. The CDR3 covers 10 residues. Germline V gene data show CDR1 as SNHLY and CDR2 as FYNNEI. The CDR3 protein is CASKNTEAFF. CDR3 in DNA: TGTGCCAGCAAGAACACTGAAGCTTTCTTT. The full variable domain, its missing parts supplied by reference TRBV2 and TRBJ1-1, is EPEVTQTPSHQVTQMGQEVILRCVPISNHLYFYWYRQILGQKVEFLVSFYNNEISEKSEIFDDQFSVERPDGSNFTLKIRSTKLEDSAMYFCASKNTEAFFGQGTRLTVV.

The chain carries TRBV6-2 or TRBV6-3 and TRBJ1-1, with TRBD1 matching over 7 bases. CDR3 length: 13 amino acids. The V gene end was trimmed by 8 bases and the J gene end by 2 bases; junction bases not matched to a gene: 5. In germline, CDR1 is MNHEY, CDR2 SVGEGT. The CDR3 is CASARTGNTEAFF. DNA for the CDR3: TGTGCCAGCGCGCGGACAGGCAACACTGAAGCTTTCTTT.

This clonotype has more than one count but fewer than ten. The junction departs from germline at one end; a sequencing error may be responsible. This chain links TRBV6-2 or TRBV6-3 with TRBJ2-4, with D tentatively TRBD2 (6 bases). The CDR3 covers 15 residues. Germline V gene data show CDR1 as MNHEY and CDR2 as SVGEGT. The CDR3 loop is CASSYGMGLKNIKYF. CDR3 nucleotides: TGTGCCAGCAGTTACGGAATGGGACTTAAAAACATTAAGTACTTC.

This chain uses TRBV25-1 with TRBJ1-1; 8 bases fit TRBD1. This CDR3 region has 16 residues. The ends lost 1 base at V and 6 bases at J; junction bases unmatched: 10. Looked up from germline, CDR1 is MGHDK and CDR2 is SYGVNS. The CDR3 DNA reads as TGTGCCAGCAGTGAATGGGCAGGGGGCTCGTATGCTGAAGCTTTCTTT. Amino acid sequence: CASSEWAGGSYAEAFF.

This clonotype has at least ten counts. The chain combines TRBV6-2 or TRBV6-3 with TRBJ1-5, with D maybe TRBD1 (6 bases). Trimming shortened V by 6 bases and J by 4 bases, and 13 bases separated the two germline ends. The CDR3 loop spans 14 amino acids. Looked up from germline, CDR1 is MNHEY and CDR2 is SVGEGT. CDR3 in DNA: TGTGCCAGCAGCGCGGGGGGGGCGAATCAGCCCCAGCATTTT. This codes for CASSAGGANQPQHF.

This clonotype was found a few times. The V gene is TRBV6-1, the J gene TRBJ2-7, with TRBD1 matching 9 bases. The CDR3 loop spans 16 amino acids. Trimming at V came to 7 bases and at J to 4 bases, leaving 14 bases not matched to a gene. The germline V gene encodes CDR1 MNHNS and CDR2 SASEGT. The CDR3 loop reads CASKKGDRDRVYEQYF. CDR3 nucleotide sequence: TGTGCCAGCAAAAAAGGGGACAGGGACCGGGTATACGAGCAGTACTTC.